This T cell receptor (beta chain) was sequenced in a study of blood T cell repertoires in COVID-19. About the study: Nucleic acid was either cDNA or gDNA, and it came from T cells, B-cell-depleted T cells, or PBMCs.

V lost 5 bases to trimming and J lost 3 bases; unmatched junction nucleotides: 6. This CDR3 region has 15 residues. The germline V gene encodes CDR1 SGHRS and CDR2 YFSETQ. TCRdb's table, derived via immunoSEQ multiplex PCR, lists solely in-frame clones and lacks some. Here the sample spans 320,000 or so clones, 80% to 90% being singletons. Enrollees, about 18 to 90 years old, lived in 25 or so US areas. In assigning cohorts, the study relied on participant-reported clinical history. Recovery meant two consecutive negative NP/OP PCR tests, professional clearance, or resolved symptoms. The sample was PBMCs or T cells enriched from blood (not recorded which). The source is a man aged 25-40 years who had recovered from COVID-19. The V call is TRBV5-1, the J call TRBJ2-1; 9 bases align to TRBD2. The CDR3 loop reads CASSISGGVYNEQFF. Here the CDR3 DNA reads TGCGCCAGCAGTATTAGCGGGGGAGTCTACAATGAGCAGTTCTTC.